The rows below give T cell receptor beta chains drawn from one sample of a study of shared clonotypes between healthy human individuals. Sequenced by immunoSEQ multiplex PCR; TCRdb stores in-frame clones only, minus some. This repertoire shows 2 million or so clones, just under 95% found once; its top ten account for roughly 1%. Sequencing was carried out using naive CD8+ T cells sorted from blood. The receptors stem from a man younger than 35 in good health. Each CDR3 is given without its conserved first and last residue. Each record gives: V gene, CDR3 protein.

TRBV13 | ASSSRAGGTQY
TRBV6-5 | ASSPGGVYEQY
TRBV27 | ASSLVGGEDTQY
TRBV4-1 | ASSQERAGVITGELF
TRBV5-4 | ASSGAQGTQY
TRBV27 | ASSLSYEGGPEAF
TRBV9 | ASSVGASGTDTQY
TRBV29-1 | SVPDRSSYNEQF
TRBV9 | ASSPTAYNEQF
TRBV30 | AWSVMVRSGYT
TRBV7-9 | ASSLATGGMDEQY
TRBV7-9 | ASSYTGWGYT
TRBV9 | ASSVGAQEQETQY
TRBV2 | ASSGAETQY
TRBV25-1 | ASSEDRGSYNSPLH
TRBV28 | ASSLGDFTEAF
TRBV5-4 | ASSSDRGSTGANVLT
TRBV5-6 | ASSFLTGELF
TRBV5-8 | ASSLLAGSYEQY
TRBV30 | AWSYEEMNTEAF
TRBV5-1 | ASSPGTGLQPQH
TRBV9 | ASSVLAGVSYEQY
TRBV28 | ASSSPLPSYEQY